This note documents a single TCR beta chain sequence. The sample belongs to a study of cytomegalovirus exposure and HLA in healthy donors. This table comes from immunoSEQ multiplex PCR, and its TCRdb copy is limited to in-frame clones, with some not included. Of about 150,000 clones listed, 85% to 90% are singletons. This TCR came from a woman aged 18-29 years in good health and CMV-seropositive. Sequencing was done on a sample of PBMCs.

In nucleotides, the CDR3 is TGTGCCAGCAGCGCCAGACCACAGGGGGCTCGTACTGAAGCTTTCTTT. It is translated as CASSARPQGARTEAFF. The J gene is TRBJ1-1, the V gene TRBV2, with 9 bases matching TRBD1. CDR1 SNHLY and CDR2 FYNNEI come from the germline V gene. V was pared by 6 bases and J by 5 bases, with 13 bases of the junction left unmatched. The CDR3 consists of 16 residues.